Listed here are 3 T cell receptor beta chains from one sample, sequenced in a study of CD8 T cells in ankylosing spondylitis. The antigens of these receptors remain unknown. TCRdb independently ran MiXCR on the 5' RACE reads; one entry per CDR3 protein. This table holds hundreds of thousands of distinct CDR3 sequences, more than 9.5% found once. Findings of the study overall: Among TCR beta sequences, a motif of several highly homologous variants appeared characteristic of ankylosing spondylitis blood.

Sequencing used blood, either unsorted or a sorted T cell fraction (not recorded which). Receptors originate from a male donor with ankylosing spondylitis.

This chain links TRBV6-5 with TRBJ1-2; D is undetermined. The ends were cut back, 5 bases at V and 4 bases at J, with 11 bases in the middle. This CDR3 has 13 residues. Germline V gene sequence: CDR1 MNHEY, CDR2 SVGAGI. The chain's CDR3 is CASSVLRGYGYTF. For the CDR3, the DNA is TGTGCCAGCAGTGTACTGAGAGGCTATGGCTACACCTTC.

The gene calls are TRBV20-1 and TRBJ2-3, with D perhaps TRBD2 (7 bases). The V end lost 6 bases, the J end lost 3 bases, and 16 bases lay between the germline ends. The germline gives CDR1 DFQATT, CDR2 SNEGSKA (reference sequence). The CDR3 runs 14 residues. As DNA, the CDR3 is TGCAGTGCCCCCGCGGGGGCAGGGACAGATACGCAGTATTTT. It encodes CSAPAGAGTDTQYF.

This clonotype was seen a handful of times. V usage is TRBV6-2 or TRBV6-3 and J usage is TRBJ2-7; D possibly corresponds to TRBD2 (6 bases). Deletions cut 0 bases from V and 3 bases from J, with 15 bases between. Germline V gene sequence: CDR1 MNHEY, CDR2 SVGEGT. The CDR3 length is 16 residues. The CDR3: CASSYSGSGVIYEQYV. In DNA form, the CDR3 reads TGTGCCAGCAGTTACTCGGGTAGCGGAGTAATCTACGAGCAGTACGTC.